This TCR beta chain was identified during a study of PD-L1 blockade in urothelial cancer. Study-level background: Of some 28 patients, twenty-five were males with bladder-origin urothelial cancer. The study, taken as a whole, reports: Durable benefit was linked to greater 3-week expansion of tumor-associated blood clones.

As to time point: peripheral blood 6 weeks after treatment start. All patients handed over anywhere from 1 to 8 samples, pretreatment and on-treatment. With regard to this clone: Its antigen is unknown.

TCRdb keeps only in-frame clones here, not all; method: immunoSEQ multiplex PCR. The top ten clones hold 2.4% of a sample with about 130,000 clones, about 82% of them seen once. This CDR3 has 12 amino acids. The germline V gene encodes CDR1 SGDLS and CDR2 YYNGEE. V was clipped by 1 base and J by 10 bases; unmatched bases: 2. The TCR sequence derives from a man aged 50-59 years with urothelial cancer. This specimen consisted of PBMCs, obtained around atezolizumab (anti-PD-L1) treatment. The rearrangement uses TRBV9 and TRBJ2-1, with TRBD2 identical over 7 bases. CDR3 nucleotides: TGTGCCAGCAGCGTAAGCGGGGTGGAGCAGTTCTTC. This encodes CASSVSGVEQFF.